Within the sample, the clone carrying this T cell receptor delta chain is medium-sized (0.01 to 0.1%). The sample carries other DNA sequences with the same CDR3. The data were taken from a study of γδ T cells in repeated Plasmodium falciparum infection. Looked up from germline, CDR1 is TSWWSYY and CDR2 is QGS. This CDR3 has 16 residues. V was pared by 3 bases and J by 10 bases, with 17 bases of the junction left unmatched. Bulk repertoires came from Vgamma9/Vdelta2+ or Vdelta2-negative gammadelta T cells flow-sorted from PBMC. TRG and TRD sequences were obtained from every sorted gammadelta sample. TCRdb used CATT to re-call clones from the multiplex PCR reads. The sample lists tens of thousands of delta-chain clones, 1.7% occurring once.

The sequencing input was gamma-delta T cells from blood. The chain has TRDV1 and TRDJ1; 7 nucleotides agree with TRDD3. This TCR was sampled from a pool of human donors (malaria-infected and uninfected, not separated). CDR3 coding DNA: TGTGCTCTTGGGGACCCATACCCTGGGGGCCCAGTTGGACTCATCTTT. It translates to CALGDPYPGGPVGLIF.